Sequencing of this TCR beta chain was carried out in a study of cytomegalovirus exposure and HLA in healthy donors. The PCR employed 60 Vbeta primers together with 13 Jbeta primers. Sequenced by immunoSEQ multiplex PCR; TCRdb stores in-frame clones only, minus some. The table records some 120,000 clones, about 79% of them present only once. The donors, nominally healthy at sampling, likely had unrecorded immune exposures. Overall study findings and caveats: Cytomegalovirus association was assigned to about 150 TCR beta chains. A later analysis appeared to link common viral pathogens to several of the most significant clusters.

V was pared by 1 base and J by 5 bases, with 11 bases between. This CDR3 spans 14 amino acids. CDR1 SGHDN and CDR2 FVKESK come from the germline V gene. A word on this clone: Its antigen remains unknown.

Sequencing input: PBMCs. The receptor was isolated from a woman aged 18-30 years in good health and CMV-seropositive. The chain links TRBV14 to TRBJ1-2, with D maybe TRBD1 (6 bases). CDR3 bases: TGTGCCAGCAGCCAAGCAGGGGAAGGTTATGGCTACACCTTC. This translates into CASSQAGEGYGYTF.